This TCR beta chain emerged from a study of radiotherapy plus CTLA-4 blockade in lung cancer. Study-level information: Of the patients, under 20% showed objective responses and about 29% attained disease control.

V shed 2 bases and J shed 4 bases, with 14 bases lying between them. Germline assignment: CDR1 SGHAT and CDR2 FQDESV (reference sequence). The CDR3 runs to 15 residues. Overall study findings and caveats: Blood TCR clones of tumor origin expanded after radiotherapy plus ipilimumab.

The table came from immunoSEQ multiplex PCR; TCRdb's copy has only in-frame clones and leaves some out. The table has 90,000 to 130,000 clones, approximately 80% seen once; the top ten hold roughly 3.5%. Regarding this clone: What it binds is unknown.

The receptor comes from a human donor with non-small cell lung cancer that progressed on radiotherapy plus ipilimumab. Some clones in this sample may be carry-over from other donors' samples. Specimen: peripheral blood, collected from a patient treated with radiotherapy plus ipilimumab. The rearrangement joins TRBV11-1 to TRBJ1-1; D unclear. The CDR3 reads CASSLIRLGFTEAFF. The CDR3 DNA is TGTGCCAGCAGCTTAATCCGGCTGGGGTTCACTGAAGCTTTCTTT.